This paragraph covers one T cell receptor beta chain sequence. Some clones are missing from TCRdb's copy, which holds only in-frame ones; the method was immunoSEQ multiplex PCR. The data show a few million clones, 85% to 95% seen once. The data originate from a study of shared clonotypes between healthy human individuals. Turning to the study itself: The people who gave samples were two women and a few men aged 18 to 49.

All donors were Caucasian adults living in Nashville, Tennessee. Trimming cost V 4 bases and J 7 bases, with 9 bases left between them. CDR3 size: 12 residues. Germline values: CDR1 SGHTS, CDR2 YDEGEE. This receptor was obtained from a man aged 18-30 years in good health. Some clones in this sample may be carry-over from other donors' samples. This chain uses TRBV5-8 with TRBJ1-5; D remains ambiguous. Sequenced: naive CD4+ T cells from PBMCs. As for subset: CD45RA+ positively selected. The CDR3 sequence: CASSAPPQPQHF. The CDR3 bases are TGTGCCAGCAGCGCTCCCCCCCAGCCCCAGCATTTT.